This TCR beta chain was sequenced for a study of OX40 agonist ivuxolimab in advanced cancers. Study findings and constraints: Relative to CD4+, CD8+ T cells held more expanded clones on average.

The ends were cut back, 7 bases at V and 4 bases at J, with 9 bases in the middle. Germline V CDR1 and CDR2: LNHDA, SQIVND (reference sequence). The CDR3 consists of 12 residues. The protocol was immunoSEQ multiplex PCR, while the TCRdb copy is restricted to in-frame clones and leaves out a portion. This table holds about 100,000 clones, approximately 95% found once. This clone was detected only a few times. The antigen is unknown. V is TRBV19 and J is TRBJ2-3, with D uncertain. This clonotype originated in an adult with an advanced solid tumor such as melanoma, head and neck, liver or kidney cancer. Material: CD4+ or CD8+ T cells sorted from blood, obtained in a trial of the OX40 agonist ivuxolimab. Here the CDR3 DNA reads TGTGCCAGTAAGAGCAATTCAGATACGCAGTATTTT. It is translated as CASKSNSDTQYF.